These T cell receptor beta chains were read from a single sample in a study of T cell responses to AZD1222 COVID-19 vaccine. TCRdb's table, derived via immunoSEQ multiplex PCR, lists solely in-frame clones and lacks some. Of approximately 190,000 clones in the sample, approximately 91% were seen once. The input for sequencing was peripheral blood, taken on day 0 of AZD1222 vaccination. These receptors were taken from an adult in good health. Each CDR3 is given with its conserved first and last residue. The order of the fields is clone size, V gene, J gene, CDR3 length, D gene, CDR3 protein, CDR3 DNA. A D gene is named only where the DNA matches it firmly. The listing skips clone size in some rows; elsewhere it reads once, few, many or a size class.

-,TRBV7-6,TRBJ1-1,17,TRBD1,CASSLGQGGGSTTEAFF,TGTGCCAGCAGCTTAGGACAGGGAGGGGGCTCAACCACTGAAGCTTTCTTT
once,TRBV6-5,TRBJ1-1,13,-,CASSLSGNTEAFF,TGTGCCAGCAGTTTATCGGGGAACACTGAAGCTTTCTTT
once,TRBV9,TRBJ2-1,18,TRBD2,CASSSRVYGLAGGDEQFF,TGTGCCAGCAGCTCACGCGTCTACGGACTAGCGGGAGGTGATGAGCAGTTCTTC
-,TRBV28,TRBJ2-1,12,TRBD2,CAAWGGYNEQFF,TGTGCCGCCTGGGGGGGTTACAATGAGCAGTTCTTC
few,TRBV27,TRBJ1-1,16,TRBD1,CASSVRDRGPNTEAFF,TGTGCCAGCAGTGTACGGGACAGGGGGCCCAACACTGAAGCTTTCTTT
-,TRBV3-1/TRBV3-2,TRBJ2-2,15,-,CASSHRQSNTGELFF,TGTGCCAGCAGCCATAGACAGAGTAACACCGGGGAGCTGTTTTTT
-,TRBV6-1,TRBJ2-3,16,TRBD2,CASSATSGGSTDTQYF,TGTGCCAGCAGTGCCACTAGCGGGGGGAGCACAGATACGCAGTATTTT
-,TRBV27,TRBJ2-1,16,-,CASSTKTAGYYNEQFF,TGTGCCAGCAGTACCAAAACGGCGGGGTATTACAATGAGCAGTTCTTC
-,TRBV5-5,TRBJ2-1,13,-,CASSLAVNNEQFF,TGTGCCAGCAGCTTAGCGGTTAACAATGAGCAGTTCTTC
-,TRBV7-2,TRBJ1-1,14,-,CASSTSGQNTEAFF,TGTGCCAGCAGCACCTCGGGACAGAACACTGAAGCTTTCTTT
-,TRBV9,TRBJ2-7,13,-,CASSGGRGYEQYF,TGTGCCAGCAGCGGGGGACGGGGGTACGAGCAGTACTTC
-,TRBV6-1,TRBJ2-5,17,-,CASSGVSRLLAQETQYF,TGTGCCAGCAGTGGGGTGAGTCGCCTTCTAGCTCAGGAGACCCAGTACTTC
-,TRBV6-5,TRBJ1-1,15,TRBD1,CASSLSGGRNTEAFF,TGTGCCAGCAGTCTCTCAGGGGGTAGAAACACTGAAGCTTTCTTT
-,TRBV18,TRBJ2-1,16,-,CASIHRDNPGLNEQFF,TGTGCCAGCATCCACCGGGACAACCCAGGACTCAATGAGCAGTTCTTC
once,TRBV2,TRBJ1-6,15,TRBD1,CASSVRDRGNSPLHF,TGTGCCAGCAGTGTCCGGGACAGGGGAAATTCACCCCTCCACTTT
once,TRBV13,TRBJ1-2,15,TRBD1,CASSLTGPSNYGYTF,TGTGCCAGCAGTCTGACAGGGCCTAGTAACTATGGCTACACCTTC
-,TRBV11-2,TRBJ1-4,18,TRBD1,CASSLRIPRGQGREKLFF,TGTGCCAGCAGCTTACGAATACCCCGGGGACAGGGTAGGGAAAAACTGTTTTTT
-,TRBV28,TRBJ1-5,14,-,CASSVQSLNQPQHF,TGTGCCAGCAGTGTACAGTCGCTCAATCAGCCCCAGCATTTT
-,TRBV19,TRBJ1-2,14,-,CASSAAGNRYGYTF,TGTGCCAGTAGTGCGGCTGGGAATCGGTATGGCTACACCTTC
-,TRBV4-3,TRBJ1-1,14,TRBD1,CASSHGTGGPEAFF,TGCGCCAGCAGCCACGGGACAGGGGGTCCTGAAGCTTTCTTT
-,TRBV19,TRBJ1-6,14,-,CASSMRQAESPLHF,TGTGCCAGTAGTATGAGACAGGCGGAATCACCCCTCCACTTT
-,TRBV7-6,TRBJ2-6,17,TRBD1,CASSLTGLASGANVLTF,TGTGCCAGCAGCCTGACAGGGTTAGCCTCTGGGGCCAACGTCCTGACTTTC